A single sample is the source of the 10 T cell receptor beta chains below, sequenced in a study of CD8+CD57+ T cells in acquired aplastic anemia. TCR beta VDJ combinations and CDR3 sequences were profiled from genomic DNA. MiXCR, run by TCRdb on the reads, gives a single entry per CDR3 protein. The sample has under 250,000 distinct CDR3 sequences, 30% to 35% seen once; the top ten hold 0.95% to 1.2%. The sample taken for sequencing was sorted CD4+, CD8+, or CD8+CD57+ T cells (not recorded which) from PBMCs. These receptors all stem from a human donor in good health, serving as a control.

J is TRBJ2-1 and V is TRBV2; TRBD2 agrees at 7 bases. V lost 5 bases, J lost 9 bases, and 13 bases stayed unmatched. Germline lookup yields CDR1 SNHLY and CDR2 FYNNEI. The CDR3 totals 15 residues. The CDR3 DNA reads TGTGCCAGCAGTTCCCCGGGACTACCGTTCAGTGAGCAGTTCTTC. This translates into CASSSPGLPFSEQFF. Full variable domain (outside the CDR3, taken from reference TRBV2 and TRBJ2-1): EPEVTQTPSHQVTQMGQEVILRCVPISNHLYFYWYRQILGQKVEFLVSFYNNEISEKSEIFDDQFSVERPDGSNFTLKIRSTKLEDSAMYFCASSSPGLPFSEQFFGPGTRLTVL.

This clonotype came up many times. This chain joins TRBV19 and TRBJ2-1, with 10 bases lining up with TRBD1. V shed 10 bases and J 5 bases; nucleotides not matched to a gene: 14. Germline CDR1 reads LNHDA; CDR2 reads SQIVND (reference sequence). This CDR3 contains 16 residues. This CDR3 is CATSIPRDRGNNEQFF. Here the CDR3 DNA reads TGTGCCACCTCGATTCCCCGGGACAGGGGCAACAATGAGCAGTTCTTC.

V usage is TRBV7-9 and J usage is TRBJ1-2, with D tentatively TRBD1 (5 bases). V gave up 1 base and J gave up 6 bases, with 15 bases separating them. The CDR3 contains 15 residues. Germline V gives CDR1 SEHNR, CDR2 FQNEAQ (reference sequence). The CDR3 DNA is TGTGCCAGCAGCTTAGAATGGGGGGATCCGAATGGCTACACCTTC. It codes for CASSLEWGDPNGYTF.

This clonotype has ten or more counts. The CDR3 DNA follows: TGTGCCAGCACTCTCCGGACACAAGAGACCCAGTACTTC. As protein: CASTLRTQETQYF. The J gene is TRBJ2-5, the V gene TRBV2; D might be TRBD1 (5 bases). The CDR3 totals 13 residues. With 7 bases removed from V and 2 bases from J, the gap between germline ends came to 11 bases. Germline CDR1 and CDR2: SNHLY and FYNNEI.

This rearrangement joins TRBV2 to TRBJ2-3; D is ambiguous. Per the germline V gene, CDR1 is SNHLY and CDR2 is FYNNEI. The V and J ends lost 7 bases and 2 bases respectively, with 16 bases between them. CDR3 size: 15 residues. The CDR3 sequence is CASTPGLISTDTQYF. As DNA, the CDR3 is TGTGCCAGCACCCCTGGTCTGATTTCCACAGATACGCAGTATTTT.

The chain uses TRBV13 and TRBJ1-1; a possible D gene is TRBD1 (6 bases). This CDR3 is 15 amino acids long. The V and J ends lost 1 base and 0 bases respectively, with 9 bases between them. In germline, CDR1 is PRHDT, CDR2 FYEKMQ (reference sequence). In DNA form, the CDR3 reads TGTGCCAGCAGCTTAGCTGGACAGTTGAACACTGAAGCTTTCTTT. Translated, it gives CASSLAGQLNTEAFF.

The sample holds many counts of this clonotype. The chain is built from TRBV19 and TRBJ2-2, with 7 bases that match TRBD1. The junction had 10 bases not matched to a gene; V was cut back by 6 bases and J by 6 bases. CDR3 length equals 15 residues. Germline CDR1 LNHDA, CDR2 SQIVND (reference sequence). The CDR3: CASRNDRVGAGELFF. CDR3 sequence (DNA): TGTGCCAGTAGAAACGACAGGGTTGGCGCCGGGGAGCTGTTTTTT.

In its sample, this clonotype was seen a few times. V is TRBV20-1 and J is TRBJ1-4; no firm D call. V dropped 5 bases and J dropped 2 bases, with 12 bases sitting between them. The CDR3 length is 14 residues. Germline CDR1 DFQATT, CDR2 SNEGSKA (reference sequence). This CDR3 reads CSALEAGTNEKLFF. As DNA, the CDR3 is TGCAGTGCTCTCGAGGCGGGCACTAATGAAAAACTGTTTTTT.

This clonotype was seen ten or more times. The CDR3 DNA follows: TGTGCCATCAGGCATCAGGGTTTCGAGCAGTACTTC. Its protein is CAIRHQGFEQYF. The chain uses TRBV10-3 and TRBJ2-7; tentative D call: TRBD1 (5 bases). Trimming took off 6 bases at V and 6 bases at J, with 12 bases between the two ends. CDR3 size: 12 residues. CDR1 is ENHRY and CDR2 is SYGVKD in the germline V gene.

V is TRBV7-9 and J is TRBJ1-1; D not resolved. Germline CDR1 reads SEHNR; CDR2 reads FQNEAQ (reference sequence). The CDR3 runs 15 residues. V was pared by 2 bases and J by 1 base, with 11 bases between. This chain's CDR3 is CASSLNLVGNTEAFF. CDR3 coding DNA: TGTGCCAGCAGCTTAAATTTAGTTGGGAACACTGAAGCTTTCTTT.